These 22 T cell receptor beta chains were all obtained from the same sample, sequenced in a study of T cell changes during pregnancy in multiple sclerosis. TCRdb's table, derived via immunoSEQ multiplex PCR, lists solely in-frame clones and lacks some. The repertoire holds approximately 79,000 clones, with approximately 92% as singletons. The source material was peripheral blood, sampled in the second trimester of pregnancy. The receptors stem from a female donor in good health, enrolled as a control in a pregnancy study.

The genes are TRBV4-3 and TRBJ1-6; D is ambiguous. Germline V gene data show CDR1 as LGHNA and CDR2 as YSLEER. V lost 0 bases and J lost 7, with 4 bases in between. The CDR3 consists of 13 residues. CDR3 bases: TGCGCCAGCAGCCAAGATCGGAATTCACCCCTCCACTTT. Its protein is CASSQDRNSPLHF.

This chain uses TRBV2 with TRBJ1-1, with D unclear. Germline lookup yields CDR1 SNHLY and CDR2 FYNNEI. This CDR3 region has 13 residues. Trimming took 3 bases from V and 1 from J, leaving 6 bases between them. CDR3: CASSEGENTEAFF. The CDR3 DNA reads TGTGCCAGCAGTGAGGGAGAGAACACTGAAGCTTTCTTT.

The V gene is TRBV6-6, the J gene TRBJ2-3; 10 bases line up with TRBD2. The CDR3 consists of 16 residues. The trim removed 4 bases at V and 0 bases at J, leaving 4 bases unmatched. CDR1 and CDR2 from the germline V gene are MNHNY and SVGAGI (reference sequence). The CDR3 DNA sequence: TGTGCCAGCAGTTTTCTAGCGGGGGCGAGCACAGATACGCAGTATTTT. Translated, it gives CASSFLAGASTDTQYF.

The chain is built from TRBV5-4 and TRBJ1-1, with D perhaps matching TRBD1 (5 bases). Trimming pared 4 bases from V and 1 base from J, leaving 17 bases between. CDR1 is SGHNT and CDR2 is YYREEE in the germline V gene (reference sequence). This CDR3 has 16 residues. CDR3 amino acids: CASSIPRGQGNTEAFF. In DNA, the CDR3 is TGTGCCAGCAGCATTCCAAGGGGCCAGGGGAACACTGAAGCTTTCTTT.

This sequence joins TRBV7-9 and TRBJ1-2; D is uncertain. The CDR3 consists of 15 residues. The V end lost 0 bases, the J end lost 13 bases, and 21 bases lay between the germline ends. Germline V gene sequence: CDR1 SEHNR, CDR2 FQNEAQ (reference sequence). The CDR3 DNA sequence: TGTGCCAGCAGCTTAGCGTGGAGGCCAGGAGTTGGTGTCACCTTC. Residues: CASSLAWRPGVGVTF.

V usage is TRBV29-1 and J usage is TRBJ2-2, with 7 bases identical to TRBD2. The CDR3 length is 14 residues. V trimming: 6 bases; J trimming: 4 bases; junction bases outside the gene matches: 8. Germline values: CDR1 SQVTM, CDR2 ANQGSEA. The CDR3 here is CSVLPGGGTGELFF. The DNA of the CDR3 is TGCAGCGTCCTCCCTGGGGGGGGCACCGGGGAGCTGTTTTTT.

This chain joins TRBV4-3 and TRBJ2-4; perhaps TRBD1 as D (6 bases). This CDR3 region has 15 residues. The V and J ends lost 4 bases and 8 bases respectively, with 18 bases between them. Germline-derived CDR1 and CDR2 are LGHNA and YSLEER. CDR3 loop: CASSLIQGGPDIQYF. CDR3 in DNA: TGCGCCAGCAGCCTAATACAGGGTGGTCCGGACATTCAGTACTTC.

The V gene is TRBV4-1, the J gene TRBJ1-3; 8 bases map to TRBD1. V shed 4 bases, J shed 2 bases, and the junction held 4 bases outside the gene matches. This CDR3 contains 15 residues. Germline assignment: CDR1 MGHRA and CDR2 YSYEKL. This CDR3 reads CASSPGTGPGNTIYF. The CDR3, as DNA: TGCGCCAGCAGCCCCGGGACAGGACCTGGAAACACCATATATTTT.

V is TRBV4-2 and J is TRBJ2-1; TRBD2 agrees at 11 bases. The germline V gene encodes CDR1 LGHNA and CDR2 YNFKEQ. The CDR3 contains 16 residues. Trimming cost V 0 bases and J 6 bases; bases outside gene matches: 4. The CDR3: CASSQEGSGGANEQFF. The CDR3 DNA reads as TGTGCCAGCAGCCAAGAGGGTAGCGGGGGGGCCAATGAGCAGTTCTTC.

The chain couples TRBV18 to TRBJ2-7; 10 positions agree with TRBD1. Trimming cost V 4 bases and J 4 bases; bases outside gene matches: 7. Per the germline V gene, CDR1 is KGHSH and CDR2 is LQKENI. This CDR3 comprises 15 residues. The CDR3 bases are TGTGCCAGCTCACTACCGGGACAGGGGAGATACGAGCAGTACTTC. This encodes CASSLPGQGRYEQYF.

This clone was observed a few times. The chain carries TRBV7-9 and TRBJ1-2; 7 bases fit TRBD1. V lost 5 bases, J lost 4 bases, and 7 bases stayed unmatched. The germline V gene encodes CDR1 SEHNR and CDR2 FQNEAQ (reference sequence). CDR3 length: 14 residues. CDR3 DNA: TGTGCCAGCAGCGCAGGGACAGTAGTCTATGGCTACACCTTC. Translated: CASSAGTVVYGYTF.

The gene calls are TRBV7-3 and TRBJ2-7; no reliable D call. The V and J ends lost 4 bases and 4 bases respectively, with 11 bases between them. In germline, CDR1 is SGHTA, CDR2 FQGTGA. The CDR3 is 13 residues long. CDR3 DNA sequence: TGTGCCAGCAGCTCCTATTCCAATTACGAGCAGTACTTC. This gives the protein CASSSYSNYEQYF.

V and J are TRBV7-8 and TRBJ1-5; D may be TRBD1 (6 bases). The V gene lost 3 bases and the J gene lost 0 bases, with 9 bases spanning the gap. The CDR3 loop spans 15 amino acids. The V gene's germline CDR1 is SGHVS and CDR2 FQNEAQ. DNA for the CDR3: TGTGCCAGCAGCTTCAGCAGGGGTAGCAATCAGCCCCAGCATTTT. This sequence encodes CASSFSRGSNQPQHF.

The CDR3 is CASTLSKAEQYF. CDR3 in DNA: TGTGCCAGCACCCTTAGTAAAGCAGAGCAGTACTTC. The chain carries TRBV7-9 and TRBJ2-7; D unclear. The length of the CDR3 is 12 residues. V lost 7 bases, J lost 7 bases, and 14 bases lay in between. CDR1 and CDR2 (germline): SEHNR, FQNEAQ (reference sequence).

The rearrangement uses TRBV6-1 and TRBJ2-1, with a tentative D call TRBD2 (6 bases). Looked up from germline, CDR1 is MNHNS and CDR2 is SASEGT. This CDR3 has 13 amino acids. With 2 bases removed from V and 12 bases from J, the gap between germline ends came to 14 bases. The CDR3 bases are TGTGCCAGCAGTGAAAGTAAGAAGGGAGGGCAGTTCTTC. Residues: CASSESKKGGQFF.

The chain couples TRBV21-1 to TRBJ2-3; TRBD1 was called by the table and not checked on the DNA. TRBV21-1 is a recognized pseudogene. The CDR3 loop spans 15 amino acids. The CDR3 here is CASSKVGQGEDTQYF. The CDR3 nucleotides read TGTGCCAGCAGCAAAGTCGGACAGGGCGAAGATACGCAGTATTTT.

The chain has TRBV9 and TRBJ1-1; D gene ambiguous. Germline assignment: CDR1 SGDLS and CDR2 YYNGEE. Trimming pared 2 bases from V and 0 bases from J, leaving 11 bases between. The CDR3 runs to 15 residues. The CDR3 here is CASSVLTGLNTEAFF. The CDR3 DNA is TGTGCCAGCAGCGTCCTTACGGGGTTGAACACTGAAGCTTTCTTT.

This CDR3 is CASRGGTSGKETQYF. The CDR3 DNA reads as TGTGCCAGCAGGGGGGGGACTAGCGGTAAAGAGACCCAGTACTTC. This chain joins TRBV27 and TRBJ2-5; TRBD2 aligns across 11 bases. The CDR3 is made up of 15 amino acids. Germline V lookup: CDR1 MNHEY, CDR2 SMNVEV (reference sequence). V shed 6 bases, J shed 3 bases, and the junction held 6 bases outside the gene matches.

The chain uses TRBV9 and TRBJ1-2; 7 nucleotides match TRBD1. V shed 2 bases and J 7 bases; nucleotides not matched to a gene: 5. Germline lookup yields CDR1 SGDLS and CDR2 YYNGEE. The CDR3 is made up of 13 amino acids. CDR3 nucleotide sequence: TGTGCCAGCAGCGTCGACAGGGCGAGTGGCTACACCTTC. Translation: CASSVDRASGYTF. The whole variable domain, remainder taken from reference TRBV9 and TRBJ1-2, is DSGVTQTPKHLITATGQRVTLRCSPRSGDLSVYWYQQSLDQGLQFLIQYYNGEERAKGNILERFSAQQFPDLHSELNLSSLELGDSALYFCASSVDRASGYTFGSGTRLTVV.

The gene calls are TRBV27 and TRBJ2-1, with 10 bases lining up with TRBD2. Trimming at V came to 8 bases and at J to 9 bases, leaving 16 bases not matched to a gene. The CDR3 runs to 16 residues. From germline, CDR1 is MNHEY and CDR2 SMNVEV (reference sequence). CDR3 sequence: CASGLSLAGGSGEQFF. DNA of the CDR3: TGTGCCAGCGGCCTTTCCTTAGCGGGGGGTTCTGGTGAGCAGTTCTTC.

The rearrangement joins TRBV5-4 to TRBJ2-3; 10 nucleotides align to TRBD2. Trimming cost V 5 bases and J 3 bases; bases outside gene matches: 6. Looked up from germline, CDR1 is SGHNT and CDR2 is YYREEE (reference sequence). This CDR3 has 15 residues. The CDR3 spells CASRVSGGATDTQYF. The CDR3 DNA is TGTGCCAGCAGGGTAAGCGGGGGGGCAACAGATACGCAGTATTTT.

CDR3 in amino acids: CASSRGQGNTEAFF. CDR3 DNA: TGTGCCAGCAGTAGGGGACAGGGGAACACTGAAGCTTTCTTT. This chain connects TRBV6-5 to TRBJ1-1; 9 bases are shared with TRBD1. V gave up 5 bases and J gave up 1 base; unmatched junction bases: 2. This CDR3 is 14 amino acids long. The germline V gene encodes CDR1 MNHEY and CDR2 SVGAGI.